The entry below gives a single TCR beta chain sequence along with its context. Its specific antigen is unknown. The method was the immunoSEQ multiplex PCR assay. The multiplex PCR relied on a mix of 60 forward primers for TCR Vbeta segments and 13 reverse primers for TCR Jbeta segments. A multiplex PCR assay on genomic DNA amplified the CDR3 region of rearranged TCR beta genes. Amplified TCR beta libraries were sequenced as 87-base-pair reads on the Illumina HiSeq System. The authors' pipeline ran thus. Across the 500 to 750 repertoires, a later analysis counted tens of millions of unique TCR beta chains, 9.5 million to 13 million of which were shared by at least two donors. Raw reads were error-corrected and collapsed into unique sequences by a nearest-neighbor algorithm in which closely related sequences were merged to remove PCR and sequencing errors. To assign V, D and J gene segments, CDR3 sequences were aligned to IMGT reference sequences. For a sequence to be retained, at least a six-nucleotide match to both a V gene segment and a J gene segment was required. A rearrangement counted as productive if the CDR3 had no stop codons and remained in frame with V and J, and every other rearrangement counted as non-productive. CDR3 was defined by IMGT convention, running from the second conserved V-encoded cysteine to the conserved J-encoded phenylalanine. In an earlier analysis of around 540 of the donors, sequences lacking an unambiguous match to a single V gene segment were excluded. An earlier analysis of about 590 of the donors classified V segments as functional when productive rearrangements were above 56.7% and as segregating when the standard deviation between donors was above 5%. A statistical classification framework was built for diagnosing cytomegalovirus status from the catalog of TCR beta chain sequences. In a later analysis, TCR nucleotide sequences were compared against IMGT/GENE-DB human TR gene sequences so that V and J genes could be assigned. A later analysis assigned CDR3 sequences and most-parsimonious VDJ recombination scenarios with the TCRdist pipeline. In a later analysis, each TCR beta chain was defined by its CDR3 amino acid sequence together with its V-gene family, and reads without a unique V-gene family were excluded. To address suspected cross-contamination and a sequencing artifact, a later analysis removed 450 to 700 highly shared, low-generation-probability nucleotide sequences. A later analysis calculated a clonal expansion index for each public chain from normalized within-repertoire ranks of inferred template counts. In a later analysis, generation probabilities were computed with a VDJ recombination model fitted to out-of-frame rearrangements, and the resulting probabilities were checked against IGoR. In a later analysis, TCR-TCR, TCR-HLA and TCR-CMV co-occurrence was scored with hypergeometric tests, and a repertoire-size bias correction was applied to TCR pairs. A later analysis estimated false discovery rates by permuting HLA or CMV assignments 20 times. A later analysis grouped co-occurring TCRs with DBSCAN, adding TCRdist sequence similarity when clustering within HLA-allele-positive subsets. Repertoires with fewer than 30,000 or more than 120,000 public chains, plus five repertoires with anomalous nucleotide sharing, were excluded from co-occurrence clustering. TCRdb took this table from immuneACCESS and kept in-frame rearrangements with V and J called. Such tables lack part of the clones; where checked against another copy, unresolved V genes explain under half of the gap, and the rest is unexplained. V, J and clone size are taken as reported in that table, and D and trimming were inferred from the DNA itself. This sample's table contains roughly 200,000 clones. The ten largest clonotypes hold around 6% of the sample.

The germline V gene (reference sequence) specifies LNHDA as CDR1 and SQIVND as CDR2. V is cut by 5 bases and J by 2 bases, and the space between the germline ends is 16 bases. The cysteine opens and the phenylalanine closes a CDR3 of 15 amino acids. The kept DNA is CDR3 alone, 45 bases in frame from the first base. This sample stems from a study of cytomegalovirus exposure and HLA in healthy donors (dated by TCRdb to 2016 to 2017). In terms of the full investigation: According to an earlier analysis of around 600 of the donors, about 170 million T cells yielded 90 million to 130 million unique TCR beta sequences and about 280 Gb of sequence data. Roughly 300 gigabases of sequencing data and 91 million or so unique TCR sequences made up an early release that covered approximately 620 HLA-typed donors. The genetic ancestry cluster associated with self-reported Caucasian donors included 81% of the roughly 400 genotyped donors. The study was designed to test whether signatures of past pathogen exposure could be identified by cataloging public T cell receptors. Using immunosequencing, the study profiled T cell repertoires from 500 to 800 subjects and related those repertoires to cytomegalovirus serostatus. In addition to the first cohort of 500 to 850 subjects, a separate validation cohort of about 120 different subjects was used. To predict cytomegalovirus infection status, the study combined high-throughput TCR immunosequencing, statistical association of individual TCRs with disease status, and machine learning. A later analysis re-examined previously published TCR beta repertoires from more than 650 donors and added high-resolution HLA genotyping to investigate patterns of TCR occurrence. Rather than drawing on any new phenotypic data, the later analysis identified candidate immune exposures from TCR beta sequences and the way those sequences occurred across donors. To decide whether each TCR beta V gene segment behaved as functional or pseudogenic, an earlier analysis of some 600 of the donors relied on high-throughput TCR beta sequencing. Donor age, sex, ethnicity and CMV serostatus were compiled alongside the repertoire data. A later genetic analysis took genome-wide SNP genotypes for about 55% of the 666 donors and used that subset as a discovery cohort. All discovery cohort repertoires had been generated on a single sequencing platform. HLA typing included class I and class II loci at four-digit resolution. The number of donors typed differed by locus, with about 629-630 for A, B, C, DRB1 and DQB1, over 500 for DQA1, about 610 for DPA1, and some 450 for DPB1. Four to six DR-DQ haplotypes were handled as single units for association and clustering, since linkage in the cohort was strong. On average, roughly 240,000 unique TCR beta nucleotide sequences were sequenced per donor among 398 genotyped donors of the cohort, with 15% to 20% of those sequences being non-productive. Broad study findings and their caveats: In a later genetic analysis, fewer N-insertions in productive TCRs were reported among donors in an Asian-associated ancestry cluster than the roughly 700-donor mean. Because the 87-base-pair reads could not distinguish some IMGT-functional V segments, including TRBV6-2 and TRBV6-3, those segments were excluded. In both the original and validation cohorts, the classifier was reported to diagnose cytomegalovirus status with high specificity and sensitivity. The study gave a list of about 170 TCR beta chains associated with cytomegalovirus. A further reported finding was that TCR beta sequences accurately predicted the HLA-A and HLA-B alleles for most subjects in the first cohort. The authors suggested that the approach could potentially be generalized to other disease states and immunological phenotypes. Most CMV-associated TCR beta chains appeared to be HLA-restricted in a later analysis, and the HLA associations seemed to be driven largely by CMV exposure. Most TCR sequences were seen in very few donors, while some public TCRs were found in many individuals. The cohort was sequenced for TCR beta chains only, and without alpha or paired-chain data the features that could be detected were limited. A later analysis found that HLA-associated TCR beta chains were more clonally expanded and had lower generation probabilities than equally common non-associated chains. The presence/absence analyses assumed that sequencing depth was roughly uniform across donors, and that assumption may not be true. According to a later analysis, parvovirus B19, influenza, CMV and Epstein-Barr virus appeared linked to several top co-occurrence clusters. According to a later analysis, TCR association rates differed among HLA loci, with DRB1 alleles showing the most associated TCRs and HLA-C alleles showing the fewest. When HLA alleles, especially DR and DQ, strongly co-occurred, attributing TCR associations to individual alleles was difficult. Correlated functional status among segregating V segments might be attributable to linkage disequilibrium, but an unknown experimental factor could not be ruled out. A few of the identified cytomegalovirus-associated TCR beta chains were confirmed in vitro to be specific for cytomegalovirus antigens. In a later analysis, 16,951 TCR beta sequences were associated with specific HLA alleles at a false discovery rate of 0.05. An earlier analysis of 450 to 750 of the donors showed that most TCR beta V segments appeared in productive rearrangements either about 87% or about 30% of the time, which broadly matched IMGT annotations. Because some donors lacked HLA typing at each locus, the association tests relied only on the typed subset. V-gene and J-gene trimming of TCR beta chains was associated with a missense DCLRE1C variant in a later genetic analysis, and the association was replicated in an independent cohort. Immune exposure information for the cohort was limited to CMV serostatus. Roughly 15 rarely observed V segments, including chromosome 9 orphons, were excluded from the earlier analysis of 550 to 700 of the donors because counts were too low. The sequencing pipeline was judged likely to have produced a cluster of highly shared sequence variants as a technical artifact.

The cohort consisted of hundreds of healthy bone marrow donors. At the time of sampling, every cohort member was nominally healthy, though immune exposures that went unrecorded were likely present. The donor was CMV seronegative and was included in the group of 352 seronegative cohort members. Each donor provided a peripheral blood sample, and peripheral blood mononuclear cells were used for TCR beta sequencing. Genomic DNA extraction from the blood cell samples was performed with the Qiagen DNeasy Blood Extraction Kit. Sequenced: PBMCs. This TCR derives from a man younger than 40 in good health and CMV-seronegative. Recombination linked TRBV19 to TRBJ2-7; tentative D gene TRBD2, with 5 bases matching. At the DNA level, the sequence is TGTGCCAGTAGTCAATATAGCGATCAAACCTACGAGCAGTACTTC. The resulting protein is CASSQYSDQTYEQYF.